The following is a T cell receptor beta chain sequence with its context. The data are from a study of OX40 agonist ivuxolimab in advanced cancers. For the study at large: Checkpoint inhibitors had been given previously to around 38% of patients.

V shed 4 bases and J shed 6 bases, with 15 bases lying between them. Germline V gene sequence: CDR1 MGHRA, CDR2 YSYEKL. This CDR3 has 15 residues. Profiling relied on immunoSEQ multiplex PCR, and the TCRdb table lists in-frame clones only, not all of them. The sample has tens of thousands of clones; 65% to 85% are singletons. Anyone with autoimmune disease history or systemic immunosuppression was excluded. The J gene is TRBJ2-2, the V gene TRBV4-1; TRBD2 is a possible D gene (5 bases). This sample comprised CD4+ or CD8+ T cells sorted from blood, obtained in a trial of the OX40 agonist ivuxolimab. The receptor was derived from an adult with an advanced solid tumor such as melanoma, head and neck, liver or kidney cancer. The chain's CDR3 is CASSLILLDSGELFF. CDR3 in DNA: TGCGCCAGCAGCCTTATCCTACTAGACTCCGGGGAGCTGTTTTTT.